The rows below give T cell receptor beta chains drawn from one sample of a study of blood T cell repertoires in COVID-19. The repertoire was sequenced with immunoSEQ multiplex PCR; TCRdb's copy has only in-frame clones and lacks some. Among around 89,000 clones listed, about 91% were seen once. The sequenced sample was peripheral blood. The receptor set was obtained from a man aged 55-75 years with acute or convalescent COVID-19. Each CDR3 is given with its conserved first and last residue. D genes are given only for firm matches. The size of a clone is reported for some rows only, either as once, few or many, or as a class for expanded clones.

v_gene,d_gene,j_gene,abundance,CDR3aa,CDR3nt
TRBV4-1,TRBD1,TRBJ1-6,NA,CASSQDRSGGSPLHF,TGCGCCAGCAGCCAAGATCGCTCAGGGGGTTCACCCCTCCACTTT
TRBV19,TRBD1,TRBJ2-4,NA,CASSITTGGPLAKNIQYF,TGTGCCAGTAGTATCACAACAGGGGGACCCCTAGCCAAAAACATTCAGTACTTC
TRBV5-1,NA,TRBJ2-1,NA,CASSLLYEQFF,TGCGCCAGCAGCTTGCTCTATGAGCAGTTCTTC
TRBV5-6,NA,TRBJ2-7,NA,CASSLYSYEQYF,TGTGCCAGCAGCTTGTACTCCTACGAGCAGTACTTC
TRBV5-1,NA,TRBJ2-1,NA,CASSLLETYNEQFF,TGCGCCAGCAGCTTGCTAGAGACCTACAATGAGCAGTTCTTC
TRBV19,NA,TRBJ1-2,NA,CASSPVSNYGYTF,TGTGCCAGTAGTCCAGTTTCTAACTATGGCTACACCTTC
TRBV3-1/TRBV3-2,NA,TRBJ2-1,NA,CASSQGGLVGREQFF,TGTGCCAGCAGCCAAGGAGGGCTAGTTGGTCGGGAGCAGTTCTTC
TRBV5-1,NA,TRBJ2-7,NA,CASSPFREHLSYEQYF,TGCGCCAGCAGCCCCTTCCGGGAACACCTCTCCTACGAGCAGTACTTC
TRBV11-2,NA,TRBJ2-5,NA,CASSRQNQETQYF,TGTGCCAGCAGCCGACAGAACCAAGAGACCCAGTACTTC
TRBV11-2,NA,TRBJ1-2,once,CASRPLQGPLDYGYTF,TGTGCCAGCAGGCCCTTACAGGGTCCCCTTGACTATGGCTACACCTTC
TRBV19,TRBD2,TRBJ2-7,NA,CASGGVREQYF,TGTGCCAGTGGGGGGGTTCGTGAGCAGTACTTC
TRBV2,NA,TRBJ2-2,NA,CASSERQGNTGELFF,TGTGCCAGCAGTGAAAGGCAGGGGAACACCGGGGAGCTGTTTTTT
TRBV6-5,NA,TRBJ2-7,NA,CASEDSLSYEQYF,TGTGCCAGCGAAGACTCTCTGTCCTACGAGCAGTACTTC
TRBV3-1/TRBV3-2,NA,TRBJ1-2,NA,CASSQELGVRGYTF,TGTGCCAGCAGCCAAGAATTGGGCGTTCGGGGCTACACCTTC
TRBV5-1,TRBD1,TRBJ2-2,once,CASSPDRVMTGELFF,TGCGCCAGCAGCCCGGACAGGGTAATGACCGGGGAGCTGTTTTTT
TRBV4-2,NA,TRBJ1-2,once,CASSPRVRTSNYGYTF,TGTGCCAGCAGCCCTCGGGTCAGAACTTCTAACTATGGCTACACCTTC
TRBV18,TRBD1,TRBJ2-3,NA,CASSRFRGYTDTQYF,TGTGCCAGCTCTCGATTCAGGGGGTACACAGATACGCAGTATTTT
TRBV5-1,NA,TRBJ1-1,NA,CASSWVGRQTSEAFF,TGCGCCAGCAGCTGGGTGGGAAGACAGACCTCTGAAGCTTTCTTT
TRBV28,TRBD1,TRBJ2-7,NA,CASSSRQGADEQYF,TGTGCCAGCAGTTCGCGACAGGGGGCCGACGAGCAGTACTTC
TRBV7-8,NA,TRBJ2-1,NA,CASSLTRFRDTPYNEQFF,TGTGCCAGCAGCTTAACGAGATTCCGGGACACCCCTTACAATGAGCAGTTCTTC
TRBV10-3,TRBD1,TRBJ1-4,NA,CAAGTGTNEKLFF,TGTGCCGCCGGGACAGGGACTAATGAAAAACTGTTTTTT
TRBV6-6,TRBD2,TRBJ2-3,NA,CASRESGRGWTDTQYF,TGTGCCAGCAGGGAGAGCGGGAGAGGATGGACAGATACGCAGTATTTT
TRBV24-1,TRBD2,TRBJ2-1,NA,CATSSEGGRGEQFF,TGTGCCACCAGTTCGGAGGGCGGGAGGGGTGAGCAGTTCTTC
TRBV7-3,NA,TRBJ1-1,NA,CASSLGGRGNTEAFF,TGTGCCAGCAGCTTAGGGGGGAGAGGGAACACTGAAGCTTTCTTT
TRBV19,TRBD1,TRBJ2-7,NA,CASSTTGGFYEQYF,TGTGCCAGTAGTACGACAGGGGGCTTCTACGAGCAGTACTTC
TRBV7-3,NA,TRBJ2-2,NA,CASSFRGWAGELFF,TGTGCCAGCAGCTTCAGGGGTTGGGCCGGGGAGCTGTTTTTT
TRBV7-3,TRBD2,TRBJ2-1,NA,CASSNRDYNNEQFF,TGTGCCAGCAGTAATCGGGACTACAACAATGAGCAGTTCTTC
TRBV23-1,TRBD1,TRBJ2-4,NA,CASSQSGDRAKNIQYF,TGCGCCAGCAGTCAATCCGGGGACAGAGCCAAAAACATTCAGTACTTC
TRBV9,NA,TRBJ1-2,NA,CASTETVHNYGYTF,TGTGCCAGCACGGAGACAGTACACAACTATGGCTACACCTTC
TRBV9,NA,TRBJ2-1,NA,CASSVSGAISYNEQFF,TGTGCCAGCAGCGTATCAGGGGCGATCTCCTACAATGAGCAGTTCTTC
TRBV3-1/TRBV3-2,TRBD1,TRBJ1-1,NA,CASSPDRENTEAFF,TGTGCCAGCAGCCCGGACAGGGAGAACACTGAAGCTTTCTTT
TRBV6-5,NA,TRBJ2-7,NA,CASREIYEQYF,TGTGCCAGCAGGGAGATCTACGAGCAGTACTTC
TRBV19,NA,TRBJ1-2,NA,CASSIGTNYGYTF,TGTGCCAGTAGTATTGGCACCAACTATGGCTACACCTTC
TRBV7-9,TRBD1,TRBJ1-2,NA,CASSLQGEGYTF,TGTGCCAGCAGCTTACAGGGGGAAGGCTACACCTTC
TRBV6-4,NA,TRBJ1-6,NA,CASSLIASYNSPLHF,TGTGCCAGCAGTTTAATAGCCTCCTATAATTCACCCCTCCACTTT
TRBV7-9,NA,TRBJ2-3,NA,CASSPSGNTDTQYF,TGTGCCAGCAGCCCAAGCGGAAACACAGATACGCAGTATTTT
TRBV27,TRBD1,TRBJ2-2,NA,CASSIGQGVPGELFF,TGTGCCAGCAGTATCGGACAGGGGGTTCCCGGGGAGCTGTTTTTT
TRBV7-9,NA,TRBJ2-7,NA,CASSTSGYEQYF,TGTGCCAGCAGTACAAGTGGCTACGAGCAGTACTTC
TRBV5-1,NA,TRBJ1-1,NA,CASSSLTVGPAEAFF,TGCGCCAGCAGCTCCCTGACAGTAGGTCCGGCTGAAGCTTTCTTT
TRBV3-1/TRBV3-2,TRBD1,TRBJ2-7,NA,CASSQLDRGGEQYF,TGTGCCAGCAGCCAGCTGGACAGGGGGGGGGAGCAGTACTTC
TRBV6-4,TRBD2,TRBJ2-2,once,CASSVRLAVNTGELFF,TGTGCCAGCAGTGTCCGACTAGCGGTGAACACCGGGGAGCTGTTTTTT